This is a list of T cell receptor beta chains from one sample in a study of cytomegalovirus exposure and HLA in healthy donors. Data came from immunoSEQ multiplex PCR; TCRdb stores just in-frame clones and leaves some out. The sample holds more than 250,000 clones, 70% to 90% seen once. Specimen: PBMCs. The receptor source for this set is a woman aged 18-29 years in good health and CMV-seronegative. Each CDR3 is given with its conserved first and last residue.

V gene: TRBV10-3
J gene: TRBJ1-1
CDR3 protein: CAITEETGGITEAFF

V gene: TRBV4-1
J gene: TRBJ2-5
CDR3 protein: CASSPAAGPGETQYF

V gene: TRBV10-3
J gene: TRBJ1-4
CDR3 protein: CAISDGGNNEKLFF

V gene: TRBV2
J gene: TRBJ1-1
CDR3 protein: CASNPIRGTEAFF

V gene: TRBV5-1
J gene: TRBJ2-1
CDR3 protein: CASTLLAGAYNEQFF

V gene: TRBV2
J gene: TRBJ2-7
CDR3 protein: CASSFGGVAYEQYF

V gene: TRBV15
J gene: TRBJ1-4
CDR3 protein: CATSPRTPSATNEKLFF

V gene: TRBV13
J gene: TRBJ1-6
CDR3 protein: CASSLEGQLLDSPLHF

V gene: TRBV7-3
J gene: TRBJ2-3
CDR3 protein: CASSLGRGLTDTQYF

V gene: TRBV18
J gene: TRBJ2-1
CDR3 protein: CASSPRGAGRNEQFF

V gene: TRBV5-7
J gene: TRBJ1-2
CDR3 protein: CASSLETKLYGYTF

V gene: TRBV7-9
J gene: TRBJ2-5
CDR3 protein: CASSLAGQGETQYF

V gene: TRBV27
J gene: TRBJ2-3
CDR3 protein: CASSLSWQGAADTQYF

V gene: TRBV6-6
J gene: TRBJ2-1
CDR3 protein: CASSYPDRGDNEQFF

V gene: TRBV21-1
J gene: TRBJ2-1
CDR3 protein: CASITQGFDEQFF

V gene: TRBV5-4
J gene: TRBJ1-4
CDR3 protein: CASSLKGLGEKLFF

V gene: TRBV28
J gene: TRBJ2-7
CDR3 protein: CASSPPRSFSYEQYF

V gene: TRBV9
J gene: TRBJ2-3
CDR3 protein: CASSAERPSTDTQYF

V gene: TRBV7-7
J gene: TRBJ2-1
CDR3 protein: CASSLGGTYNEQFF

V gene: TRBV5-6
J gene: TRBJ1-2
CDR3 protein: CASRFGQYYGYTF

V gene: TRBV11-2
J gene: TRBJ1-5
CDR3 protein: CASSFNRGNQPQHF

V gene: TRBV5-5
J gene: TRBJ2-7
CDR3 protein: CASSPNPRVYEQYF

V gene: TRBV19
J gene: TRBJ2-3
CDR3 protein: CASSMETTFGTQYF

V gene: TRBV7-9
J gene: TRBJ2-3
CDR3 protein: CASSPAGGHTQYF

V gene: TRBV6-1
J gene: TRBJ1-2
CDR3 protein: CASSEDSLGSGYTF

V gene: TRBV6-6
J gene: TRBJ1-6
CDR3 protein: CASSDTGQASPLHF

V gene: TRBV6-5
J gene: TRBJ1-6
CDR3 protein: CASSYSRLNGSPLHF

V gene: TRBV7-6
J gene: TRBJ2-7
CDR3 protein: CASSLAPGQSSGEQYF

V gene: TRBV7-3
J gene: TRBJ2-1
CDR3 protein: CASSWGTSNNEQFF

V gene: TRBV5-6
J gene: TRBJ2-7
CDR3 protein: CASSFGLSSGSYEQYF

V gene: TRBV7-8
J gene: TRBJ2-1
CDR3 protein: CASSPPGGYNEQFF

V gene: TRBV5-8
J gene: TRBJ2-3
CDR3 protein: CASSVGQDKQYF

V gene: TRBV4-2
J gene: TRBJ2-2
CDR3 protein: CASSHPSGGLGTGELFF

V gene: TRBV7-8
J gene: TRBJ1-6
CDR3 protein: CASSLYLAGFASPLHF

V gene: TRBV6-5
J gene: TRBJ2-3
CDR3 protein: CASSRQGPRGDTQYF

V gene: TRBV18
J gene: TRBJ1-2
CDR3 protein: CASSPSRGQTNYGYTF

V gene: TRBV29-1
J gene: TRBJ2-7
CDR3 protein: CSVYGLDGYERYF

V gene: TRBV29-1
J gene: TRBJ1-1
CDR3 protein: CSVEDPGSITMGLFF

V gene: TRBV9
J gene: TRBJ1-1
CDR3 protein: CASSLEQANTEAFF

V gene: TRBV9
J gene: TRBJ1-4
CDR3 protein: CASSVENGGAPNEKLFF

V gene: TRBV6-1
J gene: TRBJ1-2
CDR3 protein: CASSVRPGQSYGYTF

V gene: TRBV10-1
J gene: TRBJ2-3
CDR3 protein: CALNPGGSSTDTQYF

V gene: TRBV29-1
J gene: TRBJ2-5
CDR3 protein: CSVDRSDGETQYF

V gene: TRBV20-1
J gene: TRBJ2-7
CDR3 protein: CSAQTLGEQYF

V gene: TRBV7-9
J gene: TRBJ1-2
CDR3 protein: CASSSSSTGLPFNYGYTF

V gene: TRBV9
J gene: TRBJ2-7
CDR3 protein: CASSGRQGGRKQYF

V gene: TRBV27
J gene: TRBJ2-7
CDR3 protein: CASSLIPEWTGSYEQYF

V gene: TRBV27
J gene: TRBJ2-7
CDR3 protein: CASSPWTGAEQYF

V gene: TRBV9
J gene: TRBJ2-7
CDR3 protein: CASSVAEESEQYF

V gene: TRBV7-3
J gene: TRBJ2-2
CDR3 protein: CASRTGHLNTGELFF

V gene: TRBV7-8
J gene: TRBJ1-3
CDR3 protein: CASTPGGHSGNTIYF